This T cell receptor (beta chain) was captured in a study of OX40 agonist ivuxolimab in advanced cancers. CDR3 length: 18 residues. The investigators sampled blood at baseline, at cycle 4 day 1, and at cycle 7 day 1. The method was immunoSEQ multiplex PCR; TCRdb's version includes in-frame clones alone and lacks a portion of them. Here the sample spans about 82,000 clones, 90% being singletons. This rearrangement joins TRBV21-1 to TRBJ2-2; the D call in the table, TRBD2, was not verified against the DNA. TRBV21-1 is deemed a pseudogene. The sample in question was CD4+ or CD8+ T cells sorted from blood, obtained in a trial of the OX40 agonist ivuxolimab. The source of this sequence is an adult with an advanced solid tumor such as melanoma, head and neck, liver or kidney cancer. CDR3 residues: CASSKVSITPGLTGELFF. CDR3 DNA sequence: TGTGCCAGCAGCAAAGTCTCAATCACGCCCGGACTCACCGGGGAGCTGTTTTTT.